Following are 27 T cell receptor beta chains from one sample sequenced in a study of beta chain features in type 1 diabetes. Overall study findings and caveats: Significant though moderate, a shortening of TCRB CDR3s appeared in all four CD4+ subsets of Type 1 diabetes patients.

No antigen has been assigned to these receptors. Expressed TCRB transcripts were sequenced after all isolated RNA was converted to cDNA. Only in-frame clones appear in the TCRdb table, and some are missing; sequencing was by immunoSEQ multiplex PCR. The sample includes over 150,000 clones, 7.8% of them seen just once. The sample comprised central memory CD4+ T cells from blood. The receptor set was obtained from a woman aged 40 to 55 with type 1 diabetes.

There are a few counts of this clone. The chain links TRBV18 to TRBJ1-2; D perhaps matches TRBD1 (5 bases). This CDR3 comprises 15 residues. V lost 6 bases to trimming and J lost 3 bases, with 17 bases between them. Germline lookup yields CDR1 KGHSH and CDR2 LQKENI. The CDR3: CASSPQAPGDYGYTF. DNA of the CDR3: TGTGCCAGCTCGCCTCAGGCACCGGGGGACTATGGCTACACCTTC.

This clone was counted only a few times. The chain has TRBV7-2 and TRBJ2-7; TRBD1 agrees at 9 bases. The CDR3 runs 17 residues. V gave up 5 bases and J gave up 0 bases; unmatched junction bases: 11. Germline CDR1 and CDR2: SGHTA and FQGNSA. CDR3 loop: CASSPDRGGASSYEQYF. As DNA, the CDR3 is TGTGCCAGCAGCCCGGACAGGGGAGGGGCGAGCTCCTACGAGCAGTACTTC.

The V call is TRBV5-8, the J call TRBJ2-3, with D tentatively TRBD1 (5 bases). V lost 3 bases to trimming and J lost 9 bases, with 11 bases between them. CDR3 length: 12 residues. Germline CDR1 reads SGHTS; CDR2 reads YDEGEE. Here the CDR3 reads CASSSYAGTQYF. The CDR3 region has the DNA TGTGCCAGCAGCTCATACGCAGGGACGCAGTATTTT.

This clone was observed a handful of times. The CDR3 is CASSPGQPRGYTF. CDR3 coding DNA: TGTGCCAGCAGCCCGGGACAGCCTAGAGGCTACACCTTC. This chain connects TRBV28 to TRBJ1-2; 7 bases align to TRBD1. The V segment lost 6 bases and the J segment 8 bases; nucleotides outside the gene matches: 9. The CDR3 extends over 13 amino acids. Germline V gene data show CDR1 as MDHEN and CDR2 as SYDVKM.

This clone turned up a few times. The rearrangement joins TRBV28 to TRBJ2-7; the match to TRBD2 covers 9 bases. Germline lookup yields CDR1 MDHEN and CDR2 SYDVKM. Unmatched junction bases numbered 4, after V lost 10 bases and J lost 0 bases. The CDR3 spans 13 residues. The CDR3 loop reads CATAGGYSYEQYF. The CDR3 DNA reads TGTGCCACCGCGGGGGGGTACTCCTACGAGCAGTACTTC.

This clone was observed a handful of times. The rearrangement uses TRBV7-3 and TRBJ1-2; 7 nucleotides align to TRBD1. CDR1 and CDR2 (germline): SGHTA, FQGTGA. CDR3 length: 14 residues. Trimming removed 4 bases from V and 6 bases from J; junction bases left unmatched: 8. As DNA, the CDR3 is TGTGCCAGCAGCTCGGACAGGTCGGGACATGGCTACACCTTC. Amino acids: CASSSDRSGHGYTF.

The CDR3 DNA reads as TGCAGTGCTAGGGAGGACTCTGCCCAGTACTTC. Amino acids: CSAREDSAQYF. V is TRBV20-1 and J is TRBJ2-5; a possible D gene is TRBD2 (5 bases). There are 11 residues in the CDR3. Germline-derived CDR1 and CDR2 are DFQATT and SNEGSKA (reference sequence). The V end lost 3 bases, the J end lost 9 bases, and 11 bases lay between the germline ends.

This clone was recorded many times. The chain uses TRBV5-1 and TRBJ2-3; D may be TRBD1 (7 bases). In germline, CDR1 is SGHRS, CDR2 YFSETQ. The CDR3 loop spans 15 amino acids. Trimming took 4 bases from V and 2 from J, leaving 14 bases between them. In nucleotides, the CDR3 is TGCGCCAGCAGCCAGGGGGACTTTTACACAGATACGCAGTATTTT. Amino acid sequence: CASSQGDFYTDTQYF.

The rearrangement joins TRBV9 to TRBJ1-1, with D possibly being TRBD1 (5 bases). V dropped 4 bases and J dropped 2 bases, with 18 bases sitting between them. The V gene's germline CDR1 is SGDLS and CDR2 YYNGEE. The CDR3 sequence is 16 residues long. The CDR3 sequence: CASSPRPGWGNTEAFF. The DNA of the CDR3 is TGTGCCAGCAGCCCCCGCCCCGGCTGGGGCAACACTGAAGCTTTCTTT.

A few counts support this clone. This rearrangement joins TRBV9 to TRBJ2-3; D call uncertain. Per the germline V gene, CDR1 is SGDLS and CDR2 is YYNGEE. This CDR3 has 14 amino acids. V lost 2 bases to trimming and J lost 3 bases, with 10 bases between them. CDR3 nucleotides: TGTGCCAGCAGCGTCACTATGGTGACAGATACGCAGTATTTT. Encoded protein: CASSVTMVTDTQYF.

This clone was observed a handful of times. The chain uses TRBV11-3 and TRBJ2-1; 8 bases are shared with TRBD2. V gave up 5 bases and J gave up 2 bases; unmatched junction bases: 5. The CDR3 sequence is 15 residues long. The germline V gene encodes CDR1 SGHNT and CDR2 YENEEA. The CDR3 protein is CASSLSGGPYNEQFF. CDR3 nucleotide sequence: TGTGCCAGCAGCCTTTCGGGGGGGCCCTACAATGAGCAGTTCTTC.

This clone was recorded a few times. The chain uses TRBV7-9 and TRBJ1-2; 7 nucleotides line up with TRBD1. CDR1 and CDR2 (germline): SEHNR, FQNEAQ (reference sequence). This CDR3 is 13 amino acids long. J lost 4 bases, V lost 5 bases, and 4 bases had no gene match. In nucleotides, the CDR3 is TGTGCCAGCAGCCGGGGACAGAGCTATGGCTACACCTTC. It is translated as CASSRGQSYGYTF.

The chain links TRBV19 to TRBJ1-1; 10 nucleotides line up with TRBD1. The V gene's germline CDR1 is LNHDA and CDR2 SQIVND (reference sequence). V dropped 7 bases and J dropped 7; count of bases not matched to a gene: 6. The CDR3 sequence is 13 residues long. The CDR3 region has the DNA TGTGCCAGTAATAGGGGACAGGGGAGTGAAGCTTTCTTT. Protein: CASNRGQGSEAFF.

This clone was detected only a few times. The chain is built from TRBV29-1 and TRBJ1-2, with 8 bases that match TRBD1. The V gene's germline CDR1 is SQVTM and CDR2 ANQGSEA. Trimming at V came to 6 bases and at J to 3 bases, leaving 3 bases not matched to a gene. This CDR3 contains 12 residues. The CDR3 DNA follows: TGCAGCGTGGCGACAGGGGACTATGGCTACACCTTC. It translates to CSVATGDYGYTF.

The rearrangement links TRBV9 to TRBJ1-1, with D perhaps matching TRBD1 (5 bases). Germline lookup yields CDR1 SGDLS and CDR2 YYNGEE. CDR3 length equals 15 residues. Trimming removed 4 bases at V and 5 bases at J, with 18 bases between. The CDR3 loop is CASSFQGAAGTEAFF. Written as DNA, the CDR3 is TGTGCCAGCAGCTTTCAAGGGGCCGCGGGGACTGAAGCTTTCTTT.

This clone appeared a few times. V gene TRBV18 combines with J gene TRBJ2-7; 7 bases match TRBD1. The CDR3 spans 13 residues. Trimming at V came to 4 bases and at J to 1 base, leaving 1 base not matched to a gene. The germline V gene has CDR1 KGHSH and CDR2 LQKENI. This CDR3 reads CASSLGQSYEQYF. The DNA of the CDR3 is TGTGCCAGCTCACTGGGACAGTCCTACGAGCAGTACTTC.

Here the CDR3 DNA reads TGTGCCAGCACCCCGGGGAACACTGAAGCTTTCTTT. This codes for CASTPGNTEAFF. J is TRBJ1-1 and V is TRBV28; D gene uncertain. V lost 7 bases to trimming and J lost 1 base, with 7 bases between them. Germline CDR1 and CDR2: MDHEN and SYDVKM. The CDR3 spans 12 residues.

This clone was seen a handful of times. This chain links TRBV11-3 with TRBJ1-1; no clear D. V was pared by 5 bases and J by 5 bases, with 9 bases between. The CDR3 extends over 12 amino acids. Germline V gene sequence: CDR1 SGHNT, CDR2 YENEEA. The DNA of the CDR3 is TGTGCCAGCAGCCGCGGGGATACTGAAGCTTTCTTT. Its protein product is CASSRGDTEAFF.

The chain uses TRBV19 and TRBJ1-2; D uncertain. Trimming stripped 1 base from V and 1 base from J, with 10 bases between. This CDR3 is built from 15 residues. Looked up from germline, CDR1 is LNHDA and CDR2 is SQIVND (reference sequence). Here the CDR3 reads CASSIGDTFNYGYTF. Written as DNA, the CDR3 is TGTGCCAGTAGTATAGGCGACACCTTTAACTATGGCTACACCTTC.

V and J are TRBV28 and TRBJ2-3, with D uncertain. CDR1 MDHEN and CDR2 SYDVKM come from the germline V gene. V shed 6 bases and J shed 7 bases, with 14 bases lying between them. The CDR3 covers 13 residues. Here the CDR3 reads CASSPLVQNTQYF. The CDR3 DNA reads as TGTGCCAGCAGCCCCCTGGTTCAGAATACGCAGTATTTT.

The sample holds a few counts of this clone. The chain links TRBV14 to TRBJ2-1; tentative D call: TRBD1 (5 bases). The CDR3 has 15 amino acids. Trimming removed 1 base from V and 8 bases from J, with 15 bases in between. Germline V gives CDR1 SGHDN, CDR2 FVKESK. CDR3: CASSQAQGFIYEQFF. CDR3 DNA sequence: TGTGCCAGCAGCCAAGCTCAGGGTTTTATCTATGAGCAGTTCTTC.

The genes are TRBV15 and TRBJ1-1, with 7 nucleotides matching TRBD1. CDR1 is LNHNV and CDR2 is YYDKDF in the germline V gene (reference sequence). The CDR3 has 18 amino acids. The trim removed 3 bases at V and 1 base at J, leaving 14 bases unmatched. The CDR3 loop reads CATSSLDRKKLWNTEAFF. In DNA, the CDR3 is TGTGCCACCAGCAGCTTGGACAGGAAAAAGTTATGGAACACTGAAGCTTTCTTT.

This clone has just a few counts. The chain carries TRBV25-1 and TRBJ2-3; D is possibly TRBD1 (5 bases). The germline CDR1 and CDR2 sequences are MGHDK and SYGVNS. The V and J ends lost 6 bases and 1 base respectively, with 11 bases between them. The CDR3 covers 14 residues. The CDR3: CASSPLTGTDTQYF. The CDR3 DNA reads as TGTGCCAGCAGCCCCTTGACAGGCACAGATACGCAGTATTTT.

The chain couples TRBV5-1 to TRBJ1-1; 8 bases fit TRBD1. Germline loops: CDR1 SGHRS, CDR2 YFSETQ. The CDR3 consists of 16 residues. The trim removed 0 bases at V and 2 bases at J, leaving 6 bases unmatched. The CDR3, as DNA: TGCGCCAGCAGCTTGGGACAGGGGAGGCCTAACACTGAAGCTTTCTTT. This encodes CASSLGQGRPNTEAFF.

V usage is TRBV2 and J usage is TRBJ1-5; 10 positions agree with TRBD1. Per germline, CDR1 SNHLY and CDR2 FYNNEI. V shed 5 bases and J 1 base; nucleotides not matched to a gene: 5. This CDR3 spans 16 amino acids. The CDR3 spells CASSPRTGGSNQPQHF. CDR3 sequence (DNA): TGTGCCAGCAGTCCTCGGACAGGGGGGAGCAATCAGCCCCAGCATTTT.

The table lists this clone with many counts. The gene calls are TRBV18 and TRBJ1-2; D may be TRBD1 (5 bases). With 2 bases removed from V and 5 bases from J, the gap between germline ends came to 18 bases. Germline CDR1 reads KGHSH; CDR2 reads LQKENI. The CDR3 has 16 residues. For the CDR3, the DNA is TGTGCCAGCTCACCAGAACCGGACGGCAGGGCTTATGGCTACACCTTC. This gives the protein CASSPEPDGRAYGYTF.

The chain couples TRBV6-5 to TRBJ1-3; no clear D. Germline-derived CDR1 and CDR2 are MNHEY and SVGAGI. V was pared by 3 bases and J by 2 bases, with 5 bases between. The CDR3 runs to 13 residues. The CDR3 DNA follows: TGTGCCAGCAGTTATTTCGCTGGAAACACCATATATTTT. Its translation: CASSYFAGNTIYF.